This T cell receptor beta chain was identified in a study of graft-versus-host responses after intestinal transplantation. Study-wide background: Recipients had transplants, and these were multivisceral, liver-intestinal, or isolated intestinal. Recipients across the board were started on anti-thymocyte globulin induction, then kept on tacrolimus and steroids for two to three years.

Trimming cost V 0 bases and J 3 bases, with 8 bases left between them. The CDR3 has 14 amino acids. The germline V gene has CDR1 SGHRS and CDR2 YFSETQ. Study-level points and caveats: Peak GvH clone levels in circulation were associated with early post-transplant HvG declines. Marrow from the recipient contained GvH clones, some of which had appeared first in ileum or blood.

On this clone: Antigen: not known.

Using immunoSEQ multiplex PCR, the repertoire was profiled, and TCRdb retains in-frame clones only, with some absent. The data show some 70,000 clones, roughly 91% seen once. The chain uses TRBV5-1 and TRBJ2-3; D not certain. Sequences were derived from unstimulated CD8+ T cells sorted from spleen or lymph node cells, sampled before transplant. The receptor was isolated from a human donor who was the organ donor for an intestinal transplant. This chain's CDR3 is CASSLALITDTQYF. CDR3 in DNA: TGCGCCAGCAGCTTGGCCTTGATTACAGATACGCAGTATTTT.